Below, one T cell receptor beta chain is given with its context. CDR3 length equals 15 residues. V lost 4 bases and J 0 bases, leaving 11 bases between the germline ends. Germline assignment: CDR1 PRHDT and CDR2 FYEKMQ (reference sequence). This entry comes from a study of T cell changes during pregnancy in multiple sclerosis. Clones were sequenced by immunoSEQ multiplex PCR, and TCRdb holds only the in-frame ones, with some missing. Of about 68,000 clones in the sample, about 90% were seen once. V gene TRBV13 combines with J gene TRBJ2-3; no clear D gene. This specimen consisted of peripheral blood, obtained in the second trimester of pregnancy. This TCR was sampled from a female donor with multiple sclerosis, enrolled in a pregnancy study. The CDR3 here is CASSYGGTSTDTQYF. CDR3 DNA: TGTGCCAGCAGCTACGGCGGTACTAGCACAGATACGCAGTATTTT.